These 13 T cell receptor beta chains came from one sample sequenced in a study of neurological immune-mediated disorders. TCRdb fed the 5' RACE reads into MiXCR, producing one record per CDR3 protein. The sample yields some 57,000 distinct CDR3 sequences, around 5% seen once. The material sequenced was PBMCs. The receptors here all came from a woman aged 50 to 60 with multiple sclerosis.

This clonotype was detected many times. This chain joins TRBV6-5 and TRBJ2-2; D remains ambiguous. V lost 8 bases to trimming and J lost 4 bases, with 8 bases between them. Germline lookup yields CDR1 MNHEY and CDR2 SVGAGI. This CDR3 has 12 residues. Here the CDR3 DNA reads TGTGCCAGCCTTGGCACCACCGGGGAGCTGTTTTTT. Its translation: CASLGTTGELFF.

Many counts were recorded for this clonotype. The chain has TRBV7-9 and TRBJ1-2; no clear D gene. This CDR3 contains 15 residues. Trimming left V 5 bases short and J 4 bases short, with 17 bases between. Germline lookup yields CDR1 SEHNR and CDR2 FQNEAQ (reference sequence). CDR3: CASSELSLPLYGYTF. CDR3 DNA sequence: TGTGCCAGCAGCGAACTAAGCCTGCCGCTCTATGGCTACACCTTC.

This clonotype was found many times. This chain joins TRBV11-1 and TRBJ2-2, with unresolved D. The CDR3 loop spans 12 amino acids. The ends were cut back, 6 bases at V and 0 bases at J, with 2 bases in the middle. Germline-derived CDR1 and CDR2 are SGHAT and FQDESV (reference sequence). CDR3 nucleotide sequence: TGTGCCAGCAGACCGAACACCGGGGAGCTGTTTTTT. It translates to CASRPNTGELFF.

The chain joins TRBV6-5 to TRBJ2-7; a weak D match, TRBD1 (5 bases). Germline V CDR1 and CDR2: MNHEY, SVGAGI. The CDR3 is 13 amino acids. V gave up 0 bases and J gave up 10 bases, with 13 bases separating them. The CDR3 nucleotides read TGTGCCAGCAGTTACTCGTCCACTACAGGACAGTACGTC. It yields the protein CASSYSSTTGQYV.

This clonotype was detected ten times or more. The chain combines TRBV7-3 with TRBJ2-2, with 8 positions matching TRBD2. Germline V gene lookup returns CDR1 SGHTA and CDR2 FQGTGA. J was trimmed by 5 bases and V by 1 base; bases with no gene match: 6. This CDR3 region has 16 residues. Here the CDR3 reads CASSLNLAGGTGELFF. The CDR3 DNA sequence: TGTGCCAGCAGCTTAAACCTCGCGGGGGGAACCGGGGAGCTGTTTTTT.

This clonotype was recorded many times. This chain links TRBV11-2 with TRBJ1-1; 9 nucleotides agree with TRBD1. Germline V gives CDR1 SGHAT, CDR2 FQNNGV. With V trimmed by 5 bases and J by 3 bases, 4 bases remained unmatched. The CDR3 is 14 amino acids. The CDR3 reads CASSPWTGDTEAFF. For the CDR3, the DNA is TGTGCCAGCAGCCCATGGACAGGGGACACTGAAGCTTTCTTT.

This clonotype came up many times. The chain is built from TRBV12-3 or TRBV12-4 and TRBJ2-5, with D possibly matching TRBD1 (5 bases). This CDR3 has 13 amino acids. The V end was cut by 6 bases, the J end by 7 bases, with 15 bases between. The CDR3 loop is CASRHRSLGTQYF. DNA for the CDR3: TGTGCCAGCAGACACAGGAGCCTGGGGACCCAGTACTTC.

This clonotype was detected many times. This chain links TRBV10-3 with TRBJ2-7, with 7 bases that match TRBD1. The CDR3 consists of 12 residues. Trimming removed 8 bases from V and 6 bases from J; junction bases left unmatched: 7. Germline loops: CDR1 ENHRY, CDR2 SYGVKD. The DNA for the CDR3 is TGTGCCATCCAGACAGGGTGGGGCGAGCAGTACTTC. This sequence encodes CAIQTGWGEQYF.

This rearrangement joins TRBV6-5 to TRBJ1-1; tentatively, D is TRBD1 (6 bases). This CDR3 region has 21 residues. Germline V gives CDR1 MNHEY, CDR2 SVGAGI. Between the trimmed V and J ends, which lost 0 bases and 1 base, there was a span of 27 bases. The CDR3 here is CASSYSFKGRMSWGQNTEAFF. The CDR3, as DNA: TGTGCCAGCAGTTACTCTTTTAAGGGACGGATGTCTTGGGGGCAGAACACTGAAGCTTTCTTT.

This chain connects TRBV7-9 to TRBJ1-4; D uncertain. The CDR3 length is 14 residues. CDR1 is SEHNR, CDR2 FQNEAQ, per germline (reference sequence). V gave up 3 bases and J gave up 6 bases, with 11 bases separating them. This chain's CDR3 is CASSFAGNDEKLFF. Written as DNA, the CDR3 is TGTGCCAGCAGCTTCGCGGGGAACGATGAAAAACTGTTTTTT.

This clonotype occurred many times. The V call is TRBV7-2, the J call TRBJ2-7, with D unclear. The ends were cut back, 0 bases at V and 7 bases at J, with 7 bases in the middle. Germline CDR1 is SGHTA and CDR2 is FQGNSA. CDR3 size: 12 residues. The CDR3, as DNA: TGTGCCAGCAGCTTAGCGCTAAGAGAGCAGTACTTC. Its protein is CASSLALREQYF.

This clonotype was observed at least ten times. This chain connects TRBV7-3 to TRBJ2-6; D possibly corresponds to TRBD1 (6 bases). V was trimmed by 5 bases and J by 0 bases, leaving 11 bases between them. CDR3 size: 16 residues. The germline CDR1 and CDR2 sequences are SGHTA and FQGTGA. The CDR3 protein is CASSPRGNSGANVLTF. CDR3 sequence (DNA): TGTGCCAGCAGCCCGAGGGGGAACTCTGGGGCCAACGTCCTGACTTTC. Full variable domain (outside the CDR3, taken from reference TRBV7-3 and TRBJ2-6): GAGVSQTPSNKVTEKGKYVELRCDPISGHTALYWYRQSLGQGPEFLIYFQGTGAADDSGLPNDRFFAVRPEGSVSTLKIQRTERGDSAVYLCASSPRGNSGANVLTFGAGSRLTVL.

This clonotype was seen more than once but under ten times. The V and J genes are TRBV19 and TRBJ1-1; D remains unclear. V gave up 5 bases and J gave up 4 bases, with 5 bases separating them. Germline V gene sequence: CDR1 LNHDA, CDR2 SQIVND (reference sequence). The length of the CDR3 is 11 residues. CDR3 region: CASSFVTEAFF. CDR3 bases: TGTGCCAGTAGTTTCGTCACTGAAGCTTTCTTT.